The clone carrying this TCR beta chain came up a few times. The length of the CDR3 is 15 residues. Germline V gene lookup returns CDR1 GTSNPN and CDR2 SVGIG (reference sequence). The J segment lost 14 bases and the V segment lost 0 bases, leaving 13 bases of the junction unmatched. This record comes from a study of T cell responses to AZD1222 COVID-19 vaccine. Data came from immunoSEQ multiplex PCR; TCRdb stores just in-frame clones and leaves some out. The sample includes about 110,000 clones, about 86% seen only once; the top ten take roughly 9.9%. The chain recombines TRBV30 with TRBJ1-6, with 7 bases fitting TRBD1. Sequencing was performed on peripheral blood, taken on day 0 of AZD1222 vaccination. This receptor was obtained from an adult in good health. As DNA, the CDR3 is TGTGCCTGGAGTGTAGGCCCGGCAGGGGGGCGAGCCCTCCACTTT. The encoded protein is CAWSVGPAGGRALHF.